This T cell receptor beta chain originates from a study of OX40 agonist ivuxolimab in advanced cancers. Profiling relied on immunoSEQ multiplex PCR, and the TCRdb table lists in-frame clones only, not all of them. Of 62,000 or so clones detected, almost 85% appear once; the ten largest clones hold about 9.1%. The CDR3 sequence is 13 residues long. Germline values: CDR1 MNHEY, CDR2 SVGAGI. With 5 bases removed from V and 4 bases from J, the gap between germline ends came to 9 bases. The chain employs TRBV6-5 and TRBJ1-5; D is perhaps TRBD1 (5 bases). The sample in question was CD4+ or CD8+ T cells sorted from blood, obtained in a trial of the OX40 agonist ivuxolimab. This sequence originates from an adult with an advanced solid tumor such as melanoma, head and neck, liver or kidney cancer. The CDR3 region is CASSQRGNQPQHF. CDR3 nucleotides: TGTGCCAGCAGTCAGAGGGGTAATCAGCCCCAGCATTTT.